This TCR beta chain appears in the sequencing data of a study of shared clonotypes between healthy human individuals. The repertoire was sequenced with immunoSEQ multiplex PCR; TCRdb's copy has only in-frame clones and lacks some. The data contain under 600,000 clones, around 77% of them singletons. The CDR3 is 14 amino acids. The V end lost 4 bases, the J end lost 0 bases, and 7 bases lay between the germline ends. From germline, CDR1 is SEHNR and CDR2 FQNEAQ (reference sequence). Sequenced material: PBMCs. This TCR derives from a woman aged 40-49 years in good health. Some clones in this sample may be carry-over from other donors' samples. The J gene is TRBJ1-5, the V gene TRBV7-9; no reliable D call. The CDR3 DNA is TGTGCCAGCAGCTCGGCGGGTAGCAATCAGCCCCAGCATTTT. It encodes CASSSAGSNQPQHF.